This T cell receptor beta chain was retrieved from a study of blood T cell repertoires in COVID-19 (dated by TCRdb to the early 2020s). Turning to the overall study: Samples covering the acute and convalescent phases of COVID-19 were provided by collaborators in the United States, Italy and Spain. Deeply sampled blood TCRbeta repertoires from subjects exposed to, actively infected with, or recovered from COVID-19 were included in the dataset. The samples were drawn from the first 160 participants of the ongoing ImmuneRACE study and from roughly 1,300 subjects provided by 6 global collaborators. Nearly every sample came with metadata listing a de-identified subject ID, COVID-19 status, age in years and sex. Where available, HLA class I and class II types were obtained from metadata supplied by the sample provider rather than from assay-based typing. The repertoires were released in a freely available public database meant as a resource for research on the immune response to SARS-CoV-2. The prospective study material was composed of cDNA or gDNA derived from T cells, B-cell-depleted T cells, or PBMCs. What the study reported, not specific to this receptor: The quantity of clinical and demographic metadata differed by source and by participant and was supplied without curation.

Of note for this clone: Its antigen has not been determined. Per-nucleotide qualities are absent, and no much larger clonotype sits a single base away.

TCRbeta CDR3 regions were amplified from genomic DNA by means of the immunoSEQ Assay, a bias-controlled multiplex PCR. As for how the authors treated the data: The number of nucleated cells in each sample was estimated from the amplification of reference gene primers within the assay. To quantify the absolute abundance of each unique TCRbeta CDR3 rearrangement, sequence reads were collapsed and filtered. For each sample, productive Simpson clonality was calculated by taking the square root of Simpson's diversity index across productive rearrangements. TCRdb stores this immuneACCESS table with in-frame sequences only. Part of the clones is absent; in the studies checked, under half of the shortfall reflects unresolved V genes, and no reason is known for the rest. That table is the source of V, J and clone size, and D and trimming were worked out from the DNA. In this sample the table shows about 250,000 clones, approximately 85% of which occur a single time. The ten largest make up approximately 9% of the sample.

The germline V and J ends show losses of 4 bases and 5 bases respectively, and no gene match explains 10 bases of the junction. In the germline V gene, CDR1 corresponds to SGHRS and CDR2 to YFSETQ. Taken from cysteine to phenylalanine, the CDR3 has 16 residues. Here the CDR3 DNA is all that survives: 48 bases in frame from base 1. In the prospective study, participants were about 18 to 100 years old, resided in approximately 25 geographic areas of the United States, and were enrolled through a virtual design. Cohort assignment in the prospective study relied on participant-reported clinical history from a screening survey and a study questionnaire. In the prospective study, mobile phlebotomists collected whole blood, serum and a nasopharyngeal or oropharyngeal swab from each participant. Additional blood draws and questionnaires over an approximately two-month period could optionally be provided by prospective study participants. Blood samples from the prospective study were shipped frozen or at room temperature prior to DNA extraction.

Sample: PBMCs or T cells enriched from blood (not recorded which). The TCR sequence derives from a woman aged 45-60 years with acute COVID-19. Recombination linked TRBV5-1 to TRBJ2-2; a stretch of 8 junction bases matches TRBD2. The DNA is TGCGCCAGCAGCCCCCTCGGGGGGGCCGGGACCGGGGAGCTGTTTTTT. Its coded protein is CASSPLGGAGTGELFF.